This TCR beta chain was retrieved from a study of blood T cell repertoires in COVID-19. This clone is a singleton in its sample. Some clones are missing from TCRdb's copy, which holds only in-frame ones; the method was immunoSEQ multiplex PCR. The repertoire has some 96,000 clones, 86% of them found once; the top ten carry around a tenth. The CDR3 loop spans 12 amino acids. V usage is TRBV21-1 and J usage is TRBJ1-2; the table calls TRBD1, which could not be checked here. TRBV21-1 is marked as a pseudogene. The TCR sequence derives from a man aged 45-65 years with acute or convalescent COVID-19. Material: peripheral blood. The CDR3 is CASRQGVKGYTF. The DNA of the CDR3 is TGTGCCAGCAGACAGGGGGTGAAAGGCTACACCTTC.